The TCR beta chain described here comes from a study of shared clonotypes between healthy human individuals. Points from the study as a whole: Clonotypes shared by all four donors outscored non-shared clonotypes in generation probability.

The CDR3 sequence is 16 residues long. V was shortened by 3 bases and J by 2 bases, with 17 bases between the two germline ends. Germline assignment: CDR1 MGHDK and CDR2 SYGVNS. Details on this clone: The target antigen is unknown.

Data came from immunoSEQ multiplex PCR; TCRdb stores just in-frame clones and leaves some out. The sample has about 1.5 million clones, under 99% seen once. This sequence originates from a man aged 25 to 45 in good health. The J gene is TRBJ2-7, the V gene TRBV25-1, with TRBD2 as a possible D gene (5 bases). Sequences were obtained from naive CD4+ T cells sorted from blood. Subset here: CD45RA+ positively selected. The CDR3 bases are TGTGCCAGCAGTGATCCTACGTCAGGAGGAACCTACGAGCAGTACTTC. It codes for CASSDPTSGGTYEQYF.